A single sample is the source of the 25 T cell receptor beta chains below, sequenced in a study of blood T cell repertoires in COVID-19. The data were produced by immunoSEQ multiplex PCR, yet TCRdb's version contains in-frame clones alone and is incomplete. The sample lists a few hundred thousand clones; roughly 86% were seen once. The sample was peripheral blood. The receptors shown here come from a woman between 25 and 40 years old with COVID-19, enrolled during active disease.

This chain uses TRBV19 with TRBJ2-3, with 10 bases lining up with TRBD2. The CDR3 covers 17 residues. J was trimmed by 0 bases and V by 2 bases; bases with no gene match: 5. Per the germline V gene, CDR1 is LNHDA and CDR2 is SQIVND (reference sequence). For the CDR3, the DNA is TGTGCCAGTAGTATAAGGGCTAGCGGGGGTAGCACAGATACGCAGTATTTT. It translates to CASSIRASGGSTDTQYF.

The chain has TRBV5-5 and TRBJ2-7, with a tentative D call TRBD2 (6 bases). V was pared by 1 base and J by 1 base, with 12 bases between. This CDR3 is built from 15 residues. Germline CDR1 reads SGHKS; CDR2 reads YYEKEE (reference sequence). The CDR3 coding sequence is TGTGCCAGCAGCTTGTGGCGGGGCTTGTCCTACGAGCAGTACTTC. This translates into CASSLWRGLSYEQYF.

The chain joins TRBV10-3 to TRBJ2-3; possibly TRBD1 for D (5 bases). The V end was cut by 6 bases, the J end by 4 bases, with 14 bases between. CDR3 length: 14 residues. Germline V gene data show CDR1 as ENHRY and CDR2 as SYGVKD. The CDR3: CAISLRGASDTQYF. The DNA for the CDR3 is TGTGCCATCAGCCTAAGGGGTGCCTCAGATACGCAGTATTTT.

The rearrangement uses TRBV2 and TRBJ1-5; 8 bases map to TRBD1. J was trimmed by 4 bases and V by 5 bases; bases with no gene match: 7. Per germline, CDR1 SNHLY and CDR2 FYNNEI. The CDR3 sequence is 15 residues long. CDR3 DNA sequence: TGTGCCAGCAGTCCCGGGACAGGCAGTAATCAGCCCCAGCATTTT. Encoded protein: CASSPGTGSNQPQHF.

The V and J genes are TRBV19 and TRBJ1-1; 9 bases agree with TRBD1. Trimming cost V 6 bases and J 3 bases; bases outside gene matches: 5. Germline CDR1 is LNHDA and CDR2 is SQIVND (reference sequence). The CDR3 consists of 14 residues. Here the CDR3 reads CASRTYRGHTEAFF. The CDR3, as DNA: TGTGCCAGTAGGACCTACAGGGGGCACACTGAAGCTTTCTTT.

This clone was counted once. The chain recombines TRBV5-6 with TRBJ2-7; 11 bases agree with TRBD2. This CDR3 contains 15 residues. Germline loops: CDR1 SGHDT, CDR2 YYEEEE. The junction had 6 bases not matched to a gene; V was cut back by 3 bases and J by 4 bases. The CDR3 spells CASSSTGLAVYEQYF. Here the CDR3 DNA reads TGTGCCAGCAGCTCGACGGGACTAGCGGTATACGAGCAGTACTTC.

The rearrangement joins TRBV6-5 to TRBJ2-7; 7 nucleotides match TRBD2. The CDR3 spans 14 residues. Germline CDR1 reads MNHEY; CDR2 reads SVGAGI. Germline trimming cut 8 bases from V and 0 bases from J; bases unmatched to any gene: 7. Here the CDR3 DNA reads TGTGCCAGCCCTGAGCTAGCGGCCTCCTACGAGCAGTACTTC. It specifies CASPELAASYEQYF.

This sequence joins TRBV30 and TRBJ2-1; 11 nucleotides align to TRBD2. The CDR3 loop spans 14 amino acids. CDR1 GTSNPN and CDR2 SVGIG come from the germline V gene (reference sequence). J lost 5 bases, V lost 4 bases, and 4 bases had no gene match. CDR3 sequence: CAWTGLAANNEQFF. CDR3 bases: TGTGCCTGGACGGGACTAGCGGCGAACAATGAGCAGTTCTTC.

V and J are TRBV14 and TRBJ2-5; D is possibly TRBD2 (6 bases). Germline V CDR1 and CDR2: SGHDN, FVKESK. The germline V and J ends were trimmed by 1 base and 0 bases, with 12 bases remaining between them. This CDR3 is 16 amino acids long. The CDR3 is CASSQGSGRYQETQYF. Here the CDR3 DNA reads TGTGCCAGCAGCCAAGGGTCAGGGAGGTACCAAGAGACCCAGTACTTC.

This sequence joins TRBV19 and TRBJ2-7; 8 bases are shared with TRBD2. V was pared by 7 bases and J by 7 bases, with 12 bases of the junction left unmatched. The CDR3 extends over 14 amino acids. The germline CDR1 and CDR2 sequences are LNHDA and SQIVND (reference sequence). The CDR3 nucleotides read TGTGCCAGTAAGCGGGGGCCCGGGGCTCGGGAGCAGTACTTC. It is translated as CASKRGPGAREQYF.

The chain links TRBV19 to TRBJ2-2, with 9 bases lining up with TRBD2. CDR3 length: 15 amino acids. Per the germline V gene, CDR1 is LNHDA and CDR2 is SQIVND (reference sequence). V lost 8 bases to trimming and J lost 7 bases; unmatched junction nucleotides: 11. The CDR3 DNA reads TGTGCCAGTCTTGGGGGGACTAGCTTAAACGGGGAGCTGTTTTTT. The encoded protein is CASLGGTSLNGELFF.

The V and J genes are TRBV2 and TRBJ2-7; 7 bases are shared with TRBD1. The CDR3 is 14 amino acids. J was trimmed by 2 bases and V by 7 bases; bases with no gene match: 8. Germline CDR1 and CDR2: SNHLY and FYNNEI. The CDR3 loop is CASTNRGLTYEQYF. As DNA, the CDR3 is TGTGCCAGCACAAACAGGGGCCTTACCTACGAGCAGTACTTC.

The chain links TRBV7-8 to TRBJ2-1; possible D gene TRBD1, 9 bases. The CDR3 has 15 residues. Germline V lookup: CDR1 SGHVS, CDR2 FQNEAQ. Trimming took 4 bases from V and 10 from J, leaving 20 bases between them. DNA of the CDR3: TGTGCCAGCAGCTCGGGGGGGACAGGGCTTCGGGAGCAGTTCTTC. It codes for CASSSGGTGLREQFF.

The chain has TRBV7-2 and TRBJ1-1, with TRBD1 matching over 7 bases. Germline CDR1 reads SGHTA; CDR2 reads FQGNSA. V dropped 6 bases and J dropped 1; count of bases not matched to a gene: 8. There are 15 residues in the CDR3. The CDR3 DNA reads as TGTGCCAGCAGGCCTCCCGCAGGGGGGAACACTGAAGCTTTCTTT. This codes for CASRPPAGGNTEAFF.

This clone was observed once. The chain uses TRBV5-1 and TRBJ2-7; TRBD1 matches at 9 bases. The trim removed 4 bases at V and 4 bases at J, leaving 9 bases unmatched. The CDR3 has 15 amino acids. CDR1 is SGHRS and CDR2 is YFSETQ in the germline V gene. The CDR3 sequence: CASSAPGQGRYEQYF. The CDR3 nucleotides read TGCGCCAGCAGCGCACCGGGACAGGGTCGGTACGAGCAGTACTTC.

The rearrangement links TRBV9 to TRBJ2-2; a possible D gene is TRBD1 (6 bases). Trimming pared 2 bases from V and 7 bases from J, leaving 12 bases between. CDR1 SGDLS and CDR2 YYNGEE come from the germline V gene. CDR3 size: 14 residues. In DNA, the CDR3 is TGTGCCAGCAGCGTTACGACAGGCGGCGGGGAGCTGTTTTTT. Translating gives CASSVTTGGGELFF.

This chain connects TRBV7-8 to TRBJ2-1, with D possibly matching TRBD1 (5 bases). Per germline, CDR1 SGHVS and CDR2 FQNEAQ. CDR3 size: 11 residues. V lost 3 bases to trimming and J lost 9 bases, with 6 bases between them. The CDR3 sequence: CASSFDSEQFF. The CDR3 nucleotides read TGTGCCAGCAGCTTCGACAGTGAGCAGTTCTTC. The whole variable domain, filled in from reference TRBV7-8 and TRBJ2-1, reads GAGVSQSPRYKVAKRGQDVALRCDPISGHVSLFWYQQALGQGPEFLTYFQNEAQLDKSGLPSDRFFAERPEGSVSTLKIQRTQQEDSAVYLCASSFDSEQFFGPGTRLTVL.

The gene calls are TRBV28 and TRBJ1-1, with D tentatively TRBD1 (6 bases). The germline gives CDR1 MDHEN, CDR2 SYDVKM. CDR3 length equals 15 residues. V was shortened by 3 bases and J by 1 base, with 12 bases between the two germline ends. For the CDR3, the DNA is TGTGCCAGCAGTTTGGGGGGGCAGGCGAACACTGAAGCTTTCTTT. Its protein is CASSLGGQANTEAFF. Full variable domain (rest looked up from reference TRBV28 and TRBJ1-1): DVKVTQSSRYLVKRTGEKVFLECVQDMDHENMFWYRQDPGLGLRLIYFSYDVKMKEKGDIPEGYSVSREKKERFSLILESASTNQTSMYLCASSLGGQANTEAFFGQGTRLTVV.

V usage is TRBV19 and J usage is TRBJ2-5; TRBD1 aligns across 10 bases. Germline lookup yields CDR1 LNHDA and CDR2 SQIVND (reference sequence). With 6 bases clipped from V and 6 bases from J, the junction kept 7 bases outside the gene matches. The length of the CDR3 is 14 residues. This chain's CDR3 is CASSRQGAQKTQYF. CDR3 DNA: TGTGCCAGTAGCCGACAGGGGGCGCAAAAGACCCAGTACTTC.

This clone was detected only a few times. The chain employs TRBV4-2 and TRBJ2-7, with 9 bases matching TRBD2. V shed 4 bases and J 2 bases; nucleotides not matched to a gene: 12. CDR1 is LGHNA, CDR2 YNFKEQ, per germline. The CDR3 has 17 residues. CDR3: CASSLTDSGSITYEQYF. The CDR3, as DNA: TGTGCCAGCAGCCTTACAGATAGCGGGAGTATCACCTACGAGCAGTACTTC.

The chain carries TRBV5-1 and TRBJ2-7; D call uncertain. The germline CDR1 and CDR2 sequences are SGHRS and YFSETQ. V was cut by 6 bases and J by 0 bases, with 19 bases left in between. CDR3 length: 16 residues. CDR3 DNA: TGCGCCAGCACCACCGGTTGGGCTCCCGGCTCCTACGAGCAGTACTTC. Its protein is CASTTGWAPGSYEQYF.

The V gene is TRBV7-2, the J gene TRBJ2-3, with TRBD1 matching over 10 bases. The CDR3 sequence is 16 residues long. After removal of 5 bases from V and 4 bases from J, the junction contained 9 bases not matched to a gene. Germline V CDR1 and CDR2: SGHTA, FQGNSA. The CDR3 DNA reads TGTGCCAGCAGCCGTCCGACAGGGGGCGCAGCAGATACGCAGTATTTT. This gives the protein CASSRPTGGAADTQYF.

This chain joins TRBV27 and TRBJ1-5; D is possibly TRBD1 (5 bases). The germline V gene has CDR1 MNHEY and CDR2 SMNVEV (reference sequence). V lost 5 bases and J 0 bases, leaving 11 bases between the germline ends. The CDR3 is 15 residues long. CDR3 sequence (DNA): TGTGCCAGCAGTGTGGGACTTTATAGCAATCAGCCCCAGCATTTT. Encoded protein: CASSVGLYSNQPQHF.

The CDR3 reads CASSPRGEPEQFF. The CDR3 DNA reads TGTGCCAGCTCACCACGCGGGGAGCCTGAGCAGTTCTTC. The chain couples TRBV18 to TRBJ2-1; maybe TRBD2 (6 bases). V was pared by 1 base and J by 9 bases, with 10 bases between. This CDR3 is 13 amino acids long. CDR1 is KGHSH and CDR2 is LQKENI in the germline V gene.

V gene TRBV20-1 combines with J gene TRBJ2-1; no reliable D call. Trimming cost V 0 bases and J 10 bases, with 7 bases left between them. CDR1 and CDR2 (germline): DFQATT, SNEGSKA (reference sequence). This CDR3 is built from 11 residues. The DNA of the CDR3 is TGCAGTGCTAGAGATGAGGAGGAGCAGTTCTTC. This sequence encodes CSARDEEEQFF.